A single sample is the source of the 20 T cell receptor beta chains below, sequenced in a study of cytomegalovirus exposure and HLA in healthy donors. Researchers ran the PCR with 60 Vbeta and 13 Jbeta primers. TCRdb's copy holds only in-frame clones and misses some; the assay was immunoSEQ multiplex PCR. Reported are around 63,000 clones; the ten largest clones contain approximately 1.7%. Sequenced material: PBMCs. Receptors were obtained from a young woman in good health and CMV-seronegative.

The rearrangement uses TRBV9 and TRBJ2-1; D call uncertain. CDR3 length: 13 residues. Germline-derived CDR1 and CDR2 are SGDLS and YYNGEE. Trimming shortened V by 0 bases and J by 10 bases, and 11 bases separated the two germline ends. The CDR3 here is CASSVVLSGEQFF. The CDR3 nucleotides read TGTGCCAGCAGCGTAGTGTTATCCGGGGAGCAGTTCTTC.

The chain has TRBV11-1 and TRBJ1-1; D is undetermined. Germline CDR1 is SGHAT and CDR2 is FQDESV (reference sequence). This CDR3 spans 12 amino acids. The ends were cut back, 6 bases at V and 1 base at J, with 6 bases in the middle. The CDR3 loop reads CASRERNTEAFF. CDR3 DNA: TGTGCCAGCAGGGAGAGGAACACTGAAGCTTTCTTT.

V is TRBV18 and J is TRBJ1-2; D gene ambiguous. CDR3 length: 14 amino acids. V lost 6 bases to trimming and J lost 3 bases, with 14 bases between them. CDR1 is KGHSH and CDR2 is LQKENI in the germline V gene. CDR3 loop: CASSPGWRDYGYTF. For the CDR3, the DNA is TGTGCCAGCTCCCCGGGGTGGAGGGACTATGGCTACACCTTC. The full variable domain, with the rest looked up from reference TRBV18 and TRBJ1-2, is NAGVMQNPRHLVRRRGQEARLRCSPMKGHSHVYWYRQLPEEGLKFMVYLQKENIIDESGMPKERFSAEFPKEGPSILRIQQVVRGDSAAYFCASSPGWRDYGYTFGSGTRLTVV.

The chain joins TRBV7-2 to TRBJ2-7, with D possibly TRBD1 on 5 matching bases. Trimming cost V 5 bases and J 6 bases, with 11 bases left between them. Germline values: CDR1 SGHTA, CDR2 FQGNSA. CDR3 length: 12 residues. The CDR3 is CASSQRGGEQYF. Here the CDR3 DNA reads TGTGCCAGCAGCCAAAGGGGCGGCGAGCAGTACTTC.

V is TRBV9 and J is TRBJ2-5; 9 positions agree with TRBD2. With 4 bases clipped from V and 1 base from J, the junction kept 11 bases outside the gene matches. Germline loops: CDR1 SGDLS, CDR2 YYNGEE. This CDR3 region has 17 residues. The CDR3 DNA sequence: TGTGCCAGCAGCCCACGTCCCGGGACTAGCAGCCAAGAGACCCAGTACTTC. Translation: CASSPRPGTSSQETQYF.

The V and J genes are TRBV7-6 and TRBJ1-5; 12 nucleotides match TRBD1. The CDR3 loop spans 15 amino acids. CDR1 is SGHVS and CDR2 is FNYEAQ in the germline V gene. V lost 4 bases and J lost 6; bases outside the gene matches: 4. The CDR3 bases are TGTGCCAGCAGCTCCGGGACAGGGGGCATTCAGCCCCAGCATTTT. Translated, it gives CASSSGTGGIQPQHF.

Worth noting for this clone: Additional DNA sequences in this sample encode the identical CDR3. The chain uses TRBV30 and TRBJ2-1, with TRBD1 identical over 7 bases. Germline V CDR1 and CDR2: GTSNPN, SVGIG (reference sequence). CDR3 size: 12 residues. Trimming at V came to 7 bases and at J to 7 bases, leaving 7 bases not matched to a gene. CDR3 amino acids: CASPLDRNEQFF. CDR3 nucleotide sequence: TGTGCCTCTCCACTGGACAGGAATGAGCAGTTCTTC.

The rearrangement joins TRBV18 to TRBJ2-7; tentatively, D is TRBD1 (6 bases). Trimming took 1 base from V and 0 from J, leaving 13 bases between them. CDR3 length: 16 amino acids. Germline CDR1 is KGHSH and CDR2 is LQKENI. CDR3 protein: CASSPLTGTYSYEQYF. DNA of the CDR3: TGTGCCAGCTCACCACTTACCGGGACATACTCCTACGAGCAGTACTTC.

The chain recombines TRBV29-1 with TRBJ2-5; 14 bases map to TRBD2. The J call is in doubt because the DNA end fits TRBJ2-7 better. The CDR3 spans 15 residues. Germline CDR1 is SQVTM and CDR2 is ANQGSEA. This CDR3 reads CSVYGTSGSANEQYF. The CDR3, as DNA: TGCAGCGTTTATGGGACTAGCGGGAGTGCCAACGAGCAGTACTTC.

The CDR3 DNA follows: TGCGCCAGCAGCTTATCAGGGGTACGCAATCAGCCCCAGCATTTT. It codes for CASSLSGVRNQPQHF. The rearrangement joins TRBV5-1 to TRBJ1-5, with D possibly matching TRBD1 (6 bases). Looked up from germline, CDR1 is SGHRS and CDR2 is YFSETQ. Trimming took off 2 bases at V and 2 bases at J, with 11 bases between the two ends. This CDR3 comprises 15 residues.

The V gene is TRBV5-1, the J gene TRBJ2-1, with 9 bases lining up with TRBD2. CDR1 and CDR2 (germline): SGHRS, YFSETQ. V dropped 2 bases and J dropped 5; count of bases not matched to a gene: 8. The CDR3 loop spans 16 amino acids. CDR3 in amino acids: CASSFVSGGRDNEQFF. The CDR3 DNA is TGCGCCAGCAGCTTTGTTAGCGGGGGTAGGGACAATGAGCAGTTCTTC.

The V gene is TRBV18, the J gene TRBJ2-2; TRBD2 agrees at 7 bases. The V gene's germline CDR1 is KGHSH and CDR2 LQKENI. This CDR3 contains 18 residues. V lost 6 bases to trimming and J lost 0 bases; unmatched junction nucleotides: 13. CDR3 nucleotides: TGTGCCAGCTCTCCTATACTCGCTAGCGGAACGAACACCGGGGAGCTGTTTTTT. Its translation: CASSPILASGTNTGELFF. The full variable domain, in which reference TRBV18 and TRBJ2-2 provide the parts outside the CDR3, is NAGVMQNPRHLVRRRGQEARLRCSPMKGHSHVYWYRQLPEEGLKFMVYLQKENIIDESGMPKERFSAEFPKEGPSILRIQQVVRGDSAAYFCASSPILASGTNTGELFFGEGSRLTVL.

This rearrangement joins TRBV30 to TRBJ2-3, with TRBD2 identical over 8 bases. Trimming removed 2 bases from V and 5 bases from J; junction bases left unmatched: 12. The CDR3 totals 16 residues. Germline V gives CDR1 GTSNPN, CDR2 SVGIG (reference sequence). The CDR3 spells CAWSHSIAGLGDTQYF. CDR3 sequence (DNA): TGTGCCTGGAGTCATTCCATAGCGGGACTGGGAGATACGCAGTATTTT.

The V and J genes are TRBV6-1 and TRBJ2-7; perhaps TRBD1 as D (5 bases). The CDR3 is made up of 11 amino acids. The germline V gene encodes CDR1 MNHNS and CDR2 SASEGT. Trimming removed 8 bases from V and 5 bases from J, with 10 bases in between. The CDR3 loop is CASGLQDEQYF. The CDR3 DNA reads as TGTGCCAGCGGATTACAGGACGAGCAGTACTTC.

The V and J genes are TRBV6-5 and TRBJ2-7; 8 bases map to TRBD2. The CDR3 length is 13 residues. The J segment lost 4 bases and the V segment lost 7 bases, leaving 6 bases of the junction unmatched. Germline V gene sequence: CDR1 MNHEY, CDR2 SVGAGI. CDR3 sequence reads: CASKSAGAYEQYF. CDR3 bases: TGTGCCAGCAAATCAGCGGGAGCTTACGAGCAGTACTTC.

This sequence joins TRBV9 and TRBJ2-3; no clear D. The CDR3 runs to 12 residues. V lost 4 bases and J lost 2, with 5 bases in between. Per germline, CDR1 SGDLS and CDR2 YYNGEE. CDR3 nucleotide sequence: TGTGCCAGCAGCTCCCTCACAGATACGCAGTATTTT. This sequence encodes CASSSLTDTQYF.

The rearrangement links TRBV5-4 to TRBJ1-1; 7 bases align to TRBD1. In germline, CDR1 is SGHNT, CDR2 YYREEE (reference sequence). V gave up 4 bases and J gave up 1 base; unmatched junction bases: 10. The CDR3 totals 16 residues. In nucleotides, the CDR3 is TGTGCCAGCAGCGCCCTCGACAGGGCGGGGAACACTGAAGCTTTCTTT. Encoded protein: CASSALDRAGNTEAFF.

V and J are TRBV6-5 and TRBJ1-4; weak D call: TRBD1 (5 bases). The ends were cut back, 0 bases at V and 6 bases at J, with 11 bases in the middle. Per germline, CDR1 MNHEY and CDR2 SVGAGI. The CDR3 is made up of 15 amino acids. In DNA form, the CDR3 reads TGTGCCAGCAGTTACTCGAATCAGGGATATGAAAAACTGTTTTTT. Residues: CASSYSNQGYEKLFF.

CDR3 in amino acids: CASRPDSSGANVLTF. The DNA of the CDR3 is TGTGCCAGTAGGCCGGACAGCTCTGGGGCCAACGTCCTGACTTTC. The chain carries TRBV19 and TRBJ2-6; D is possibly TRBD1 (6 bases). The ends were cut back, 6 bases at V and 0 bases at J, with 9 bases in the middle. The CDR3 runs 15 residues. Germline CDR1 and CDR2: LNHDA and SQIVND (reference sequence).

This chain links TRBV5-1 with TRBJ2-7, with 7 bases that match TRBD2. The CDR3 is 15 residues long. V lost 4 bases and J lost 6; bases outside the gene matches: 13. Germline CDR1 SGHRS, CDR2 YFSETQ. The CDR3 is CASSPLRDYHLEQYF. For the CDR3, the DNA is TGCGCCAGCAGCCCCCTCCGGGACTACCACCTCGAGCAGTACTTC. Combining the CDR3 with reference TRBV5-1 and TRBJ2-7 gives the whole variable domain KAGVTQTPRYLIKTRGQQVTLSCSPISGHRSVSWYQQTPGQGLQFLFEYFSETQRNKGNFPGRFSGRQFSNSRSEMNVSTLELGDSALYLCASSPLRDYHLEQYFGPGTRLTVT.